This T cell receptor beta chain was identified in a study of OX40 agonist ivuxolimab in advanced cancers. The study, taken as a whole, reports: Specificity for antigen went undetermined in the expanded peripheral T cells. Nonresponders included some who also had low normalized T-cell clonal expansion. CD8+ T cells were the subset that, on average, had more expanded clones than CD4+.

The CDR3 length is 17 residues. Germline V CDR1 and CDR2: MGHRA, YSYEKL. J gave up 0 bases and V 5 bases, and 12 bases lay outside the gene matches. This table comes from immunoSEQ multiplex PCR, and its TCRdb copy is limited to in-frame clones, with some not included. The repertoire consists of some 85,000 clones, with around nine tenths occurring once and the leading ten covering over 0.2%. This clone was picked up many times. The antigen is not known. The clonotype was recovered from an adult with an advanced solid tumor such as melanoma, head and neck, liver or kidney cancer. The rearrangement uses TRBV4-1 and TRBJ2-5; TRBD1 agrees at 7 bases. The sample was CD4+ or CD8+ T cells sorted from blood, taken in a trial of the OX40 agonist ivuxolimab. CDR3 protein: CASSLYPPGQNQETQYF. CDR3 nucleotides: TGCGCCAGCAGCTTATATCCCCCGGGACAGAACCAAGAGACCCAGTACTTC.